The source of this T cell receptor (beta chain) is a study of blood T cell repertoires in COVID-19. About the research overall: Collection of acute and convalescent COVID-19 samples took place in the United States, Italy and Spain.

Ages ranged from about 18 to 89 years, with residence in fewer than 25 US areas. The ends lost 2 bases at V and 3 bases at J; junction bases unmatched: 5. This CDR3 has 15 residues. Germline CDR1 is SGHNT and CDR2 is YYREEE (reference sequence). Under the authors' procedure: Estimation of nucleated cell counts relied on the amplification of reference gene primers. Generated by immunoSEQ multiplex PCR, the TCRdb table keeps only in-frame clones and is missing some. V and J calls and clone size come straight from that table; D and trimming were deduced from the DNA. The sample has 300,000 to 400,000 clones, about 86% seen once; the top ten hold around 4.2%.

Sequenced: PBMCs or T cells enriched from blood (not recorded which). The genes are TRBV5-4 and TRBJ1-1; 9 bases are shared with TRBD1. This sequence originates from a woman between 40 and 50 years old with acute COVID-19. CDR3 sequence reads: CASSLKTGGDTEAFF. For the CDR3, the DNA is TGTGCCAGCAGCTTAAAGACAGGGGGTGACACTGAAGCTTTCTTT.